These 27 T cell receptor beta chains were sequenced from one sample in a study of cytomegalovirus exposure and HLA in healthy donors. PCR primers comprised 60 Vbeta and 13 Jbeta primers. Assay used: immunoSEQ multiplex PCR; TCRdb lists only in-frame clones, some missing. The sample has 150,000 to 200,000 clones, approximately 84% seen once. The sample was PBMCs. The receptors here all came from a girl aged 10 to 17 in good health and CMV-seropositive.

This clone is a singleton in its sample. This chain links TRBV5-8 with TRBJ1-1, with a possible D match to TRBD1 (5 bases). Trimming removed 6 bases at V and 4 bases at J, with 10 bases between. The CDR3 loop spans 12 amino acids. Per germline, CDR1 SGHTS and CDR2 YDEGEE. Here the CDR3 reads CASTRVVTEAFF. CDR3 coding DNA: TGTGCCAGCACCAGGGTTGTCACTGAAGCTTTCTTT.

The chain joins TRBV4-2 to TRBJ1-4; 7 positions match TRBD1. Losses at the gene ends were 8 bases for V and 1 base for J; bases not matched to a gene: 10. This CDR3 region has 16 residues. CDR1 is LGHNA and CDR2 is YNFKEQ in the germline V gene. Here the CDR3 DNA reads TGTGCCAGCGCCACAGGGGCCGGGCGAACTAATGAAAAACTGTTTTTT. This sequence encodes CASATGAGRTNEKLFF.

V and J are TRBV6-5 and TRBJ2-7, with 9 bases identical to TRBD1. The V gene's germline CDR1 is MNHEY and CDR2 SVGAGI. The CDR3 is 13 residues long. After removal of 9 bases from V and 3 bases from J, the junction contained 6 bases not matched to a gene. In DNA, the CDR3 is TGTGCCAGTACCGGGACAGGGCTCTACGAGCAGTACTTC. Encoded protein: CASTGTGLYEQYF.

The gene calls are TRBV7-3 and TRBJ2-1; 8 bases agree with TRBD2. CDR3 length: 14 residues. Germline CDR1 and CDR2: SGHTA and FQGTGA. Losses at the gene ends were 3 bases for V and 11 bases for J; bases not matched to a gene: 9. The CDR3 DNA follows: TGTGCCAGCAGCTTGGCGGGGGGCCCCTCCCAGCAGTTCTTC. Protein product: CASSLAGGPSQQFF.

The CDR3 spells CASSVGTGTGNTEAFF. The CDR3 coding sequence is TGTGCCAGCAGCGTAGGTACCGGGACAGGGAACACTGAAGCTTTCTTT. The chain uses TRBV9 and TRBJ1-1, with TRBD1 matching over 8 bases. The CDR3 sequence is 16 residues long. Germline trimming cut 0 bases from V and 1 base from J; bases unmatched to any gene: 5. Germline V lookup: CDR1 SGDLS, CDR2 YYNGEE.

Only a few counts were recorded for this clone. This sequence joins TRBV11-3 and TRBJ2-4; a weak D match, TRBD2 (6 bases). Germline V gives CDR1 SGHNT, CDR2 YENEEA. The CDR3 is made up of 13 amino acids. V shed 5 bases and J shed 4 bases, with 9 bases lying between them. CDR3 bases: TGTGCCAGCAGCGGGGGGAAAAAAAACATTCAGTACTTC. The encoded protein is CASSGGKKNIQYF.

J is TRBJ2-7 and V is TRBV18; 9 bases align to TRBD1. Germline values: CDR1 KGHSH, CDR2 LQKENI. V lost 4 bases to trimming and J lost 5 bases; unmatched junction nucleotides: 15. This CDR3 contains 17 residues. For the CDR3, the DNA is TGTGCCAGCTCACAGCTGGACAGGGGCCGCTATATGGACGAGCAGTACTTC. This codes for CASSQLDRGRYMDEQYF.

V gene TRBV30 combines with J gene TRBJ1-2; 11 nucleotides agree with TRBD1. The junction had 13 bases not matched to a gene; V was cut back by 3 bases and J by 4 bases. The length of the CDR3 is 17 residues. From germline, CDR1 is GTSNPN and CDR2 SVGIG (reference sequence). The CDR3 is CAWRGWDRGTSSYGYTF. The CDR3 nucleotides are TGTGCCTGGAGGGGATGGGACAGGGGGACGTCGTCCTATGGCTACACCTTC.

V and J are TRBV19 and TRBJ2-4; tentative D call: TRBD2 (6 bases). Trimming took off 4 bases at V and 2 bases at J, with 15 bases between the two ends. This CDR3 is 16 amino acids long. CDR1 is LNHDA, CDR2 SQIVND, per germline (reference sequence). The CDR3 DNA follows: TGTGCCAGTAGTACCCCCTTGGAGGGGACCAAAAACATTCAGTACTTC. The encoded protein is CASSTPLEGTKNIQYF.

This rearrangement joins TRBV2 to TRBJ2-5; TRBD2 agrees at 9 bases. This CDR3 comprises 15 residues. The V segment lost 7 bases and the J segment 1 base; nucleotides outside the gene matches: 7. Germline V CDR1 and CDR2: SNHLY, FYNNEI. The CDR3 DNA is TGTGCCAGCAAAGTTGCTAGCGGGACCCAAGAGACCCAGTACTTC. Encoded protein: CASKVASGTQETQYF.

The rearrangement uses TRBV4-1 and TRBJ1-1; TRBD1 is a possible D gene (5 bases). In germline, CDR1 is MGHRA, CDR2 YSYEKL. This CDR3 has 17 residues. The V gene lost 3 bases and the J gene lost 0 bases, with 17 bases spanning the gap. The CDR3, as DNA: TGCGCCAGCAGCCATCCCGAAGGCGGGGGAGTGAACACTGAAGCTTTCTTT. This gives the protein CASSHPEGGGVNTEAFF.

The chain couples TRBV19 to TRBJ1-1; the D is unclear. V was clipped by 4 bases and J by 1 base, with 16 bases between them. The CDR3 has 16 residues. Germline values: CDR1 LNHDA, CDR2 SQIVND (reference sequence). CDR3 in amino acids: CASSTLSGTTNTEAFF. The DNA of the CDR3 is TGTGCCAGTAGTACTCTCTCGGGTACAACGAACACTGAAGCTTTCTTT. The full variable domain, completed using reference TRBV19 and TRBJ1-1, is DGGITQSPKYLFRKEGQNVTLSCEQNLNHDAMYWYRQDPGQGLRLIYYSQIVNDFQKGDIAEGYSVSREKKESFPLTVTSAQKNPTAFYLCASSTLSGTTNTEAFFGQGTRLTVV.

The chain uses TRBV2 and TRBJ1-4; 7 bases are shared with TRBD1. This CDR3 is built from 15 residues. Per germline, CDR1 SNHLY and CDR2 FYNNEI. V lost 6 bases and J lost 4; bases outside the gene matches: 8. CDR3 nucleotide sequence: TGTGCCAGCAGCCGCGACAGGGACGGTAATGAAAAACTGTTTTTT. It is translated as CASSRDRDGNEKLFF.

The rearrangement uses TRBV9 and TRBJ1-2, with TRBD1 identical over 9 bases. Germline-derived CDR1 and CDR2 are SGDLS and YYNGEE. The trim removed 0 bases at V and 7 bases at J, leaving 7 bases unmatched. The CDR3 is 15 amino acids. The CDR3, as DNA: TGTGCCAGCAGCGTAGAGGTACAGGGGGCAGTTGGCTACACCTTC. Residues: CASSVEVQGAVGYTF.

The chain joins TRBV18 to TRBJ1-2, with a possible D match to TRBD1 (6 bases). Germline CDR1 and CDR2: KGHSH and LQKENI. The CDR3 runs 15 residues. Trimming removed 0 bases at V and 7 bases at J, with 15 bases between. The CDR3 loop reads CASSPPAWDIGGYTF. CDR3 in DNA: TGTGCCAGCTCACCACCAGCTTGGGACATAGGTGGCTACACCTTC.

The V and J genes are TRBV29-1 and TRBJ2-5; 9 nucleotides match TRBD2. The CDR3 has 18 amino acids. In germline, CDR1 is SQVTM, CDR2 ANQGSEA. The J segment lost 4 bases and the V segment lost 1 base, leaving 16 bases of the junction unmatched. CDR3 coding DNA: TGCAGCGTTGAAGTAAAAAAGGGACTAGCAGAAGAGGTAGAGACCCAGTACTTC. Translating it yields CSVEVKKGLAEEVETQYF.

This chain uses TRBV9 with TRBJ1-4, with D perhaps TRBD1 (5 bases). V dropped 0 bases and J dropped 8 bases, with 20 bases sitting between them. Germline values: CDR1 SGDLS, CDR2 YYNGEE. The CDR3 runs to 17 residues. In DNA form, the CDR3 reads TGTGCCAGCAGCGTAGAGGGAGGGGAGAGGCCGGAAGAAAAACTGTTTTTT. Translated, it gives CASSVEGGERPEEKLFF. The full variable domain, in which reference TRBV9 and TRBJ1-4 provide the parts outside the CDR3, is DSGVTQTPKHLITATGQRVTLRCSPRSGDLSVYWYQQSLDQGLQFLIQYYNGEERAKGNILERFSAQQFPDLHSELNLSSLELGDSALYFCASSVEGGERPEEKLFFGSGTQLSVL.

The chain joins TRBV11-3 to TRBJ1-1; 8 bases align to TRBD1. The V gene end was trimmed by 6 bases and the J gene end by 1 base; junction bases not matched to a gene: 4. The CDR3 is 14 amino acids. CDR1 SGHNT and CDR2 YENEEA come from the germline V gene. CDR3 nucleotide sequence: TGTGCCAGCAGACCGACAGGGGCGAACACTGAAGCTTTCTTT. Translation: CASRPTGANTEAFF. The variable domain in full, with the rest retrieved from reference TRBV11-3 and TRBJ1-1, is EAGVVQSPRYKIIEKKQPVAFWCNPISGHNTLYWYLQNLGQGPELLIRYENEEAVDDSQLPKDRFSAERLKGVDSTLKIQPAELGDSAVYLCASRPTGANTEAFFGQGTRLTVV.

The rearrangement links TRBV11-3 to TRBJ1-3; perhaps TRBD1 as D (6 bases). CDR1 and CDR2 from the germline V gene are SGHNT and YENEEA. This CDR3 contains 14 residues. Trimming cost V 5 bases and J 2 bases, with 10 bases left between them. CDR3 sequence reads: CASSPNRAGNTIYF. CDR3 bases: TGTGCCAGCAGCCCTAACAGGGCTGGAAACACCATATATTTT.

This clone was counted a few times. At the DNA level, this CDR3 is encoded by other sequences in the same sample as well. This chain uses TRBV11-2 with TRBJ1-1; D is unresolved. CDR1 is SGHAT, CDR2 FQNNGV, per germline. The CDR3 has 13 residues. Trimming stripped 2 bases from V and 1 base from J, with 5 bases between. The CDR3 here is CASSLKRNTEAFF. The CDR3 DNA follows: TGTGCCAGCAGCTTAAAGCGGAACACTGAAGCTTTCTTT. Looking up the rest from reference TRBV11-2 and TRBJ1-1 gives the full variable domain: EAGVAQSPRYKIIEKRQSVAFWCNPISGHATLYWYQQILGQGPKLLIQFQNNGVVDDSQLPKDRFSAERLKGVDSTLKIQPAKLEDSAVYLCASSLKRNTEAFFGQGTRLTVV.

The chain employs TRBV2 and TRBJ1-1; D is uncertain. Germline assignment: CDR1 SNHLY and CDR2 FYNNEI. The CDR3 is made up of 12 amino acids. The germline V and J ends were trimmed by 6 bases and 5 bases, with 10 bases remaining between them. The CDR3 bases are TGTGCCAGCAGGACCTCAGGAACTGAAGCTTTCTTT. Encoded protein: CASRTSGTEAFF.

The chain couples TRBV7-6 to TRBJ2-7; D gene uncertain. In germline, CDR1 is SGHVS, CDR2 FNYEAQ. The CDR3 runs 14 residues. V was cut by 2 bases and J by 0 bases, with 8 bases left in between. In DNA, the CDR3 is TGTGCCAGCAGCTTATCTACGAGCTCCTACGAGCAGTACTTC. Its translation: CASSLSTSSYEQYF.

This rearrangement joins TRBV7-6 to TRBJ1-1; 7 bases are a match to TRBD1. The CDR3 totals 17 residues. Trimming at V came to 0 bases and at J to 4 bases, leaving 11 bases not matched to a gene. Per germline, CDR1 SGHVS and CDR2 FNYEAQ. The CDR3 loop reads CASSLAGQGESGTEAFF. DNA for the CDR3: TGTGCCAGCAGCTTAGCGGGGCAGGGGGAAAGTGGCACTGAAGCTTTCTTT. The variable domain in full, with the rest retrieved from reference TRBV7-6 and TRBJ1-1, is GAGVSQSPRYKVTKRGQDVALRCDPISGHVSLYWYRQALGQGPEFLTYFNYEAQQDKSGLPNDRFSAERPEGSISTLTIQRTEQRDSAMYRCASSLAGQGESGTEAFFGQGTRLTVV.

The gene calls are TRBV6-5 and TRBJ2-3; D perhaps matches TRBD2 (5 bases). Germline loops: CDR1 MNHEY, CDR2 SVGAGI. V shed 5 bases and J shed 4 bases, with 13 bases lying between them. CDR3 length: 14 amino acids. The chain's CDR3 is CASSLLGAADTQYF. Written as DNA, the CDR3 is TGTGCCAGCAGTCTTCTGGGAGCAGCAGATACGCAGTATTTT.

In its sample, this clone was seen a few times. The chain has TRBV9 and TRBJ2-7, with D possibly matching TRBD1 (5 bases). The ends were cut back, 2 bases at V and 3 bases at J, with 9 bases in the middle. The CDR3 sequence is 13 residues long. Germline assignment: CDR1 SGDLS and CDR2 YYNGEE. The CDR3 bases are TGTGCCAGCAGCGTCGCAGGGAACTACGAGCAGTACTTC. It translates to CASSVAGNYEQYF.

This sequence joins TRBV7-9 and TRBJ1-2; D is unresolved. Trimming cost V 1 base and J 1 base, with 7 bases left between them. In germline, CDR1 is SEHNR, CDR2 FQNEAQ (reference sequence). This CDR3 contains 14 residues. The CDR3: CASSLVSDNYGYTF. The DNA of the CDR3 is TGTGCCAGCAGCTTAGTGAGCGATAACTATGGCTACACCTTC. The whole variable domain, remainder taken from reference TRBV7-9 and TRBJ1-2, is DTGVSQNPRHKITKRGQNVTFRCDPISEHNRLYWYRQTLGQGPEFLTYFQNEAQLEKSRLLSDRFSAERPKGSFSTLEIQRTEQGDSAMYLCASSLVSDNYGYTFGSGTRLTVV.

The chain has TRBV2 and TRBJ2-7; tentatively, D is TRBD1 (6 bases). V lost 6 bases and J lost 4, with 13 bases in between. This CDR3 spans 13 amino acids. Germline V gene data show CDR1 as SNHLY and CDR2 as FYNNEI. DNA of the CDR3: TGTGCCAGCAGGGGGGACACTCAATACGAGCAGTACTTC. Translated: CASRGDTQYEQYF.